This T cell receptor beta chain originates from a study of T cells in tuberculosis. Assay used: immunoSEQ multiplex PCR; TCRdb lists only in-frame clones, some missing. The sample lists tens of thousands of clones; approximately 90% were seen once. With respect to this clone: The antigen is not known.

Time point specified: new active TB diagnosis, blood taken before or within 7 days of starting treatment. HIV-seronegative South African adults aged 18 years or older had newly diagnosed active tuberculosis. V dropped 8 bases and J dropped 9; count of bases not matched to a gene: 11. Germline V CDR1 and CDR2: SGHAT, FQNNGV. This CDR3 is 15 amino acids long. Findings and caveats of the study: Shorter CDR3-alpha in active tuberculosis partly drove smaller distances.

Material: PBMCs, obtained at tuberculosis diagnosis. The TCR sequence derives from an adult with tuberculosis. The chain combines TRBV11-2 with TRBJ1-6; TRBD1 matches 9 bases. The DNA for the CDR3 is TGTGCCAGCGCCGCACAGGGGGCTTTGGGTTCACCCCTCCACTTT. Protein sequence: CASAAQGALGSPLHF. Based on the CDR3 plus reference TRBV11-2 and TRBJ1-6, the full variable domain is EAGVAQSPRYKIIEKRQSVAFWCNPISGHATLYWYQQILGQGPKLLIQFQNNGVVDDSQLPKDRFSAERLKGVDSTLKIQPAKLEDSAVYLCASAAQGALGSPLHFGNGTRLTVT.